The rows below give T cell receptor beta chains drawn from one sample of a study of cytomegalovirus exposure and HLA in healthy donors. Measured with immunoSEQ multiplex PCR; TCRdb has only the in-frame clones, and not every one. The data hold some 150,000 clones, with 60% to 80% observed a single time. The material sequenced was PBMCs. Receptors were obtained from a man aged 40-49 years in good health and CMV-seronegative. The CDR3 runs from the conserved cysteine through the conserved F or W. Each record gives: D gene, V gene, J gene, clone size, CDR3 protein, CDR3 DNA. The D gene is left open where the match is weak. Expanded clones are given a class, and other clones once, few, many or no size at all.

>TRBD1|TRBV29-1|TRBJ2-3|NA
CSVHRQGHTDTQYF
TGCAGCGTTCATCGACAGGGACACACAGATACGCAGTATTTT
>TRBD1|TRBV6-1|TRBJ1-5|NA
CASSEWAGQGPQPQHF
TGTGCCAGCAGTGAATGGGCGGGACAGGGGCCTCAGCCCCAGCATTTT
>NA|TRBV7-2|TRBJ1-5|NA
CASSLARFSNQPQHF
TGTGCCAGCAGCTTAGCCCGGTTTAGCAATCAGCCCCAGCATTTT
>NA|TRBV5-1|TRBJ2-7|NA
CASSLTGRVDEQYF
TGCGCCAGCAGCTTGACAGGACGTGTAGACGAGCAGTACTTC
>NA|TRBV28|TRBJ1-6|NA
CASSLEGLFNSPLHF
TGTGCCAGCAGTTTGGAGGGCCTGTTCAATTCACCCCTCCACTTT
>TRBD1|TRBV4-1|TRBJ2-7|few
CASSQRTGDEQYF
TGCGCCAGCAGCCAGCGAACAGGGGACGAGCAGTACTTC
>TRBD1|TRBV25-1|TRBJ1-6|once
CASSEPGQGESPLHF
TGTGCCAGCAGTGAACCCGGGCAGGGGGAATCACCCCTCCACTTT
>NA|TRBV6-5|TRBJ1-4|NA
CASRGGNEKLFF
TGTGCCAGCAGGGGGGGTAATGAAAAACTGTTTTTT
>TRBD1|TRBV4-2|TRBJ2-7|NA
CASSRPGQESYEQYF
TGTGCCAGCAGCCGCCCAGGACAGGAAAGCTACGAGCAGTACTTC
>TRBD2|TRBV27|TRBJ2-1|NA
CASSLTPGLAGVLGRNEQFF
TGTGCCAGCAGTTTAACCCCGGGACTAGCGGGGGTTCTCGGTAGGAATGAGCAGTTCTTC
>TRBD1|TRBV7-9|TRBJ1-2|NA
CASSFTQGSTQGYTF
TGTGCCAGCAGCTTTACACAGGGGTCGACTCAGGGCTACACCTTC
>TRBD1|TRBV6-4|TRBJ1-1|NA
CASSDFALTGPRTEAFF
TGTGCCAGCAGTGACTTTGCCCTGACAGGGCCGAGGACTGAAGCTTTCTTT